The 5 T cell receptor beta chains presented below share a single source sample, sequenced in a study of T cell responses to AZD1222 COVID-19 vaccine. Clones were read by immunoSEQ multiplex PCR, and TCRdb kept only the in-frame ones, dropping some. The table records some 150,000 clones, around 89% of them present only once. This sample comprised peripheral blood, obtained on day 0 of MenACWY control vaccination. The receptor source for this set is an adult in good health.

The chain is built from TRBV2 and TRBJ1-2; D perhaps matches TRBD1 (5 bases). V lost 3 bases and J lost 7, with 12 bases in between. The CDR3 is 13 amino acids. The germline V gene has CDR1 SNHLY and CDR2 FYNNEI. CDR3 region: CASSEAREAGYTF. The DNA of the CDR3 is TGTGCCAGCAGTGAGGCCAGGGAGGCTGGCTACACCTTC.

The CDR3 DNA reads as TGTGCCAGCAGGATCACAGATACGCAGTATTTT. Translation gives CASRITDTQYF. The chain carries TRBV2 and TRBJ2-3; D not resolved. CDR3 size: 11 residues. Trimming took off 6 bases at V and 2 bases at J, with 3 bases between the two ends. The V gene's germline CDR1 is SNHLY and CDR2 FYNNEI.

The chain employs TRBV2 and TRBJ1-2; TRBD1 might be the D (6 bases). V lost 3 bases, J lost 6 bases, and 23 bases lay in between. The length of the CDR3 is 17 residues. Per the germline V gene, CDR1 is SNHLY and CDR2 is FYNNEI. The CDR3 DNA sequence: TGTGCCAGCAGTGACGGGGTTCAGAGAACAGGGACCCATGGCTACACCTTC. As protein: CASSDGVQRTGTHGYTF.

This clone was picked up one time. V and J are TRBV10-3 and TRBJ1-2; D is undetermined. CDR3 size: 12 residues. V lost 7 bases and J 7 bases, leaving 13 bases between the germline ends. Germline V lookup: CDR1 ENHRY, CDR2 SYGVKD. CDR3 sequence: CAIKSSGSGYTF. The DNA for the CDR3 is TGTGCCATCAAATCCTCTGGGAGTGGCTACACCTTC.

This clone was observed a few times. CDR3 bases: TGTGCCACCAGCAGAGATAACAGAAATTCACCCCTCCACTTT. Its translation is CATSRDNRNSPLHF. V gene TRBV15 combines with J gene TRBJ1-6, with no clear D. The V gene's germline CDR1 is LNHNV and CDR2 YYDKDF (reference sequence). Trimming pared 0 bases from V and 7 bases from J, leaving 7 bases between. This CDR3 region has 14 residues.